The 13 T cell receptor beta chains presented below share a single source sample, sequenced in a study of cytomegalovirus exposure and HLA in healthy donors. The PCR contained 60 Vbeta and 13 Jbeta primers. Generated by immunoSEQ multiplex PCR, the TCRdb table keeps only in-frame clones and is missing some. The top ten hold 1.5% to 2% of the sample, which has some 160,000 clones, roughly 82% seen once. Material: PBMCs. These receptors originate from a woman aged 25 to 39 in good health and CMV-seronegative.

CDR3 loop: CASITRHIKGASLKGYTF. CDR3 DNA sequence: TGTGCCAGCATCACCAGGCACATTAAGGGGGCGTCCTTGAAAGGCTACACCTTC. The chain recombines TRBV28 with TRBJ1-2; TRBD1 matches at 7 bases. The junction had 25 bases not matched to a gene; V was cut back by 7 bases and J by 8 bases. Germline CDR1 and CDR2: MDHEN and SYDVKM. The CDR3 covers 18 residues.

The chain combines TRBV15 with TRBJ1-2; D remains ambiguous. The CDR3 runs to 14 residues. The ends were cut back, 0 bases at V and 2 bases at J, with 7 bases in the middle. Germline assignment: CDR1 LNHNV and CDR2 YYDKDF (reference sequence). Here the CDR3 reads CATSREGRNYGYTF. CDR3 nucleotides: TGTGCCACCAGCAGAGAGGGGAGGAACTATGGCTACACCTTC.

V and J are TRBV7-8 and TRBJ2-7; 7 bases align to TRBD2. Unmatched junction bases numbered 8, after V lost 6 bases and J lost 3 bases. This CDR3 has 14 amino acids. From germline, CDR1 is SGHVS and CDR2 FQNEAQ. This CDR3 is CASRSTSASYEQYF. The CDR3 DNA sequence: TGTGCCAGCAGATCTACTAGCGCCAGCTACGAGCAGTACTTC.

V gene TRBV29-1 combines with J gene TRBJ2-2, with D perhaps matching TRBD1 (6 bases). The germline V gene encodes CDR1 SQVTM and CDR2 ANQGSEA. The V end was cut by 1 base, the J end by 3 bases, with 9 bases between. The CDR3 loop spans 14 amino acids. The CDR3: CSVEGGLDTGELFF. CDR3 nucleotide sequence: TGCAGCGTTGAAGGGGGGCTGGACACCGGGGAGCTGTTTTTT.

The chain couples TRBV7-8 to TRBJ1-2; 7 bases match TRBD1. Germline values: CDR1 SGHVS, CDR2 FQNEAQ. V shed 7 bases and J 4 bases; nucleotides not matched to a gene: 12. CDR3 size: 15 residues. This chain's CDR3 is CASTPSDRNPYGYTF. CDR3 sequence (DNA): TGTGCCAGCACCCCTTCGGACAGGAACCCCTATGGCTACACCTTC.

The chain couples TRBV7-2 to TRBJ2-7; 9 bases fit TRBD2. Looked up from germline, CDR1 is SGHTA and CDR2 is FQGNSA. The CDR3 runs 15 residues. The trim removed 5 bases at V and 1 base at J, leaving 6 bases unmatched. The CDR3 is CASSPRTSASYEQYF. For the CDR3, the DNA is TGTGCCAGCAGCCCTCGGACTAGCGCATCCTACGAGCAGTACTTC. The complete variable domain, with remaining parts taken from reference TRBV7-2 and TRBJ2-7, reads GAGVSQSPSNKVTEKGKDVELRCDPISGHTALYWYRQSLGQGLEFLIYFQGNSAPDKSGLPSDRFSAERTGGSVSTLTIQRTQQEDSAVYLCASSPRTSASYEQYFGPGTRLTVT.

The chain uses TRBV28 and TRBJ1-2; tentative D call: TRBD1 (5 bases). Per germline, CDR1 MDHEN and CDR2 SYDVKM. The germline V and J ends were trimmed by 10 bases and 8 bases, with 26 bases remaining between them. The CDR3 sequence is 15 residues long. This chain's CDR3 is CATCQVRQGLGGYTF. The CDR3 DNA reads TGTGCCACCTGCCAGGTCAGGCAGGGACTAGGCGGCTACACCTTC.

The chain joins TRBV5-8 to TRBJ2-3, with D tentatively TRBD1 (7 bases). The CDR3 has 16 residues. CDR1 is SGHTS, CDR2 YDEGEE, per germline. Between the trimmed V and J ends, which lost 2 bases and 3 bases, there was a span of 16 bases. The CDR3 bases are TGTGCCAGCAGCTTCCTACGACAGGGAGGAACAGATACGCAGTATTTT. It codes for CASSFLRQGGTDTQYF.

The chain employs TRBV30 and TRBJ1-2; D ambiguous. Germline loops: CDR1 GTSNPN, CDR2 SVGIG (reference sequence). Trimming cost V 0 bases and J 3 bases, with 11 bases left between them. This CDR3 contains 14 residues. Here the CDR3 DNA reads TGTGCCTGGAGTGTACATCTTTCAGACTATGGCTACACCTTC. Its protein is CAWSVHLSDYGYTF.

A note on this clone: Other DNA sequences of this sample code for an identical CDR3. This rearrangement joins TRBV6-5 to TRBJ1-1; TRBD1 agrees at 8 bases. The CDR3 spans 12 residues. Trimming cost V 2 bases and J 11 bases; bases outside gene matches: 4. The V gene's germline CDR1 is MNHEY and CDR2 SVGAGI. DNA of the CDR3: TGTGCCAGCAGTTACGTGGGGGACAGGGCTTTCTTT. It codes for CASSYVGDRAFF.

This chain uses TRBV7-8 with TRBJ1-5; TRBD1 matches 11 bases. The CDR3 length is 18 residues. V lost 5 bases to trimming and J lost 0 bases; unmatched junction nucleotides: 9. Germline loops: CDR1 SGHVS, CDR2 FQNEAQ. The CDR3 loop reads CASSAFGQGAYSNQPQHF. As DNA, the CDR3 is TGTGCCAGCAGCGCCTTCGGACAGGGGGCCTATAGCAATCAGCCCCAGCATTTT.

The chain couples TRBV5-4 to TRBJ2-7; TRBD1 matches at 8 bases. The CDR3 is made up of 15 amino acids. The V and J ends lost 5 bases and 6 bases, in that order; junction bases with no gene match: 13. In germline, CDR1 is SGHNT, CDR2 YYREEE (reference sequence). In DNA, the CDR3 is TGTGCCAGCAGTCCCGCGAGTCGGACAGGGAGCGAGCAGTACTTC. Translated, it gives CASSPASRTGSEQYF.

The chain combines TRBV29-1 with TRBJ2-7; perhaps TRBD1 as D (6 bases). V dropped 5 bases and J dropped 0 bases, with 11 bases sitting between them. The CDR3 totals 13 residues. CDR1 is SQVTM, CDR2 ANQGSEA, per germline. CDR3 nucleotide sequence: TGCAGCGTTTTAAGGGGGTTCTCCTACGAGCAGTACTTC. The encoded protein is CSVLRGFSYEQYF.